This T cell receptor (beta chain) is from a study of T cell therapy after organ transplantation. As for the study in general: Expansion used a peptide pool of 30 HLA class I and II CMV epitopes. Patients received up to 6 T cell doses every 2 weeks. General study points: Nonresponder repertoires showed strong pretherapy expansions, barely changing post-therapy.

The count of this clone is one. Its antigen is still unknown. Noted time point: 4-8 weeks after completion of therapy. Patients were solid-organ transplant recipients with drug-resistant or recurrent cytomegalovirus. TCRdb keeps only in-frame clones here, not all; method: immunoSEQ multiplex PCR. The table records nearly 20,000 clones, around 80% of them present only once. There are 17 residues in the CDR3. The germline V and J ends were trimmed by 0 bases and 7 bases, with 18 bases remaining between them. Germline V gene data show CDR1 as SNHLY and CDR2 as FYNNEI. The V gene is TRBV2, the J gene TRBJ1-4; D is unresolved. Sequencing was performed on CD8+ T cells from blood, taken after autologous CMV-specific T cell therapy. The receptor's source is a human patient who had received a solid organ transplant and had CMV disease. The graft donor may be the source of some T cells. The CDR3 region is CASSEAHVGGLSEKLFF. DNA for the CDR3: TGTGCCAGCAGTGAAGCGCACGTGGGAGGGTTAAGTGAAAAACTGTTTTTT.